This record looks at one T cell receptor beta chain sequence and its context. This entry is derived from a study of blood T cell repertoires in COVID-19. In the study overall: COVID-19 samples, acute and convalescent, were from the United States, Italy and Spain. In each case, the material was cDNA or gDNA derived from T cells, B-cell-depleted T cells, or PBMCs.

V was cut by 4 bases and J by 4 bases, with 9 bases left in between. This CDR3 is built from 14 residues. CDR1 is SGHDT and CDR2 is YYEEEE in the germline V gene. Per the authors' pipeline: For nucleated cells, counts were estimated from reference gene primer amplification. Profiled with immunoSEQ multiplex PCR; TCRdb holds only in-frame clones, not every one. That table is the source of V, J and clone size, and D and trimming were worked out from the DNA. The sample contains some 80,000 clones, roughly 86% of which appear only once. This sequence was found in a man aged 50-59 years with active or convalescent COVID-19. The chain links TRBV5-6 to TRBJ2-6; possible D gene TRBD1, 5 bases. Sequencing was carried out using peripheral blood. CDR3 sequence: CASSTGLGANVLTF. The DNA of the CDR3 is TGTGCCAGCAGCACAGGTTTAGGGGCCAACGTCCTGACTTTC. The whole variable domain, filled in from reference TRBV5-6 and TRBJ2-6, reads DAGVTQSPTHLIKTRGQQVTLRCSPKSGHDTVSWYQQALGQGPQFIFQYYEEEERQRGNFPDRFSGHQFPNYSSELNVNALLLGDSALYLCASSTGLGANVLTFGAGSRLTVL.